The T cell receptor beta chain described here comes from a study of response to subunit inactivated influenza vaccine. Whole-study findings and limits: That few new T cells are recruited by each seasonal influenza vaccination was the authors' suggestion.

TCRdb re-derived calls from the RT-PCR reads in MiXCR, one entry per CDR3 protein. The repertoire has approximately 500,000 distinct CDR3 sequences, about 14% of them found once; the top ten carry around 10%. With regard to this clonotype: Antigen unknown.

V was pared by 4 bases and J by 6 bases, with 4 bases of the junction left unmatched. The germline V gene encodes CDR1 DFQATT and CDR2 SNEGSKA (reference sequence). The CDR3 runs 14 residues. The chain recombines TRBV20-1 with TRBJ2-1; 12 bases align to TRBD2. This clonotype was obtained from a middle-aged man who received an inactivated influenza vaccine. The sequencing here drew on PBMCs from blood, taken approximately 13 days after vaccination. CDR3 amino acids: CSATGLAGTNEQFF. The CDR3 DNA sequence: TGCAGTGCTACCGGACTAGCGGGAACCAATGAGCAGTTCTTC.